These 21 T cell receptor beta chains were sequenced from one sample in a study of T-cell memory formation after mild COVID-19. MiXCR was run by TCRdb on the 5' RACE reads, yielding one entry per CDR3 protein. The sample lists 350,000 to 500,000 distinct CDR3 sequences, approximately 19% occurring once. Source material: PBMCs or a T cell subset sorted from them (not recorded which). These receptors all stem from a man aged 18-30 years who had mild COVID-19 (a few samples of this study predate the infection). Cell type and time point are not known.

The CDR3 loop is CSVEEGSGGSQYF. CDR3 bases: TGCAGCGTTGAAGAAGGTAGCGGGGGTTCGCAGTATTTT. The chain uses TRBV29-1 and TRBJ2-3, with 9 bases aligning to TRBD2. Losses at the gene ends were 0 bases for V and 10 bases for J; bases not matched to a gene: 5. The CDR3 is 13 amino acids. Germline V gene sequence: CDR1 SQVTM, CDR2 ANQGSEA.

This clonotype was counted between two and nine times. V and J are TRBV5-1 and TRBJ1-4, with no clear D. This CDR3 is 15 amino acids long. V was clipped by 0 bases and J by 0 bases, with 6 bases between them. Germline loops: CDR1 SGHRS, CDR2 YFSETQ. DNA of the CDR3: TGCGCCAGCAGCTTGGGGTGGACAACTAATGAAAAACTGTTTTTT. Residues: CASSLGWTTNEKLFF.

This clonotype occurred a few times. The rearrangement links TRBV2 to TRBJ2-7; D not resolved. This CDR3 has 12 residues. CDR1 is SNHLY, CDR2 FYNNEI, per germline. V lost 7 bases and J lost 3, with 10 bases in between. CDR3 sequence: CASKSVYYEQYV. In nucleotides, the CDR3 is TGTGCCAGCAAGTCGGTTTACTACGAGCAGTACGTC.

This clonotype is medium-sized in the sample. V gene TRBV7-2 combines with J gene TRBJ2-1; TRBD2 matches at 11 bases. Per germline, CDR1 SGHTA and CDR2 FQGNSA. V dropped 6 bases and J dropped 7; count of bases not matched to a gene: 8. There are 15 residues in the CDR3. Here the CDR3 DNA reads TGTGCCAGCAGTTTCGGACTAGCGGGTGGGAATGAGCAGTTCTTC. This translates into CASSFGLAGGNEQFF.

This clonotype was counted at least ten times. The chain combines TRBV20-1 with TRBJ1-4; no reliable D call. CDR3 size: 13 residues. Germline CDR1 DFQATT, CDR2 SNEGSKA (reference sequence). Trimming took off 2 bases at V and 8 bases at J, with 12 bases between the two ends. The CDR3 sequence: CSARITVQEKLFF. The DNA of the CDR3 is TGCAGTGCTAGAATTACAGTCCAAGAAAAACTGTTTTTT.

V is TRBV2 and J is TRBJ1-5, with D perhaps matching TRBD1 (6 bases). The V gene lost 6 bases and the J gene lost 4 bases, with 10 bases spanning the gap. This CDR3 contains 13 residues. Germline V gives CDR1 SNHLY, CDR2 FYNNEI. The CDR3 region has the DNA TGTGCCAGCAGGGTGGACAGAAATCAGCCCCAGCATTTT. This codes for CASRVDRNQPQHF.

This clonotype was detected a few times. The gene calls are TRBV20-1 and TRBJ2-3; 11 bases are shared with TRBD2. Germline trimming cut 0 bases from V and 0 bases from J; bases unmatched to any gene: 11. The length of the CDR3 is 19 residues. CDR1 and CDR2 (germline): DFQATT, SNEGSKA (reference sequence). This CDR3 is CSARDTGTSGRPSTDTQYF. CDR3 in DNA: TGCAGTGCTAGAGATACCGGGACTAGCGGAAGACCAAGCACAGATACGCAGTATTTT.

With respect to this clonotype: A much larger clonotype is one base distant, so this may be a read error. The rearrangement links TRBV5-1 to TRBJ1-1; 7 bases are a match to TRBD1. J lost 5 bases, V lost 3 bases, and 7 bases had no gene match. The germline V gene has CDR1 SGHRS and CDR2 YFSETQ. The CDR3 contains 14 residues. CDR3: CASSSGTEWTEAFF. The CDR3 nucleotides are TGCGCCAGCAGCTCCGGGACAGAGTGGACTGAAGCTTTCTTT. The full variable domain, in which reference TRBV5-1 and TRBJ1-1 provide the parts outside the CDR3, is KAGVTQTPRYLIKTRGQQVTLSCSPISGHRSVSWYQQTPGQGLQFLFEYFSETQRNKGNFPGRFSGRQFSNSRSEMNVSTLELGDSALYLCASSSGTEWTEAFFGQGTRLTVV.

This chain uses TRBV7-9 with TRBJ2-7, with TRBD1 identical over 9 bases. The CDR3 length is 15 residues. Germline V gene sequence: CDR1 SEHNR, CDR2 FQNEAQ (reference sequence). The junction had 8 bases not matched to a gene; V was cut back by 6 bases and J by 2 bases. The CDR3, as DNA: TGTGCCAGCAGTTACACAGGGGGCCCTCCCTACGAGCAGTACTTC. It encodes CASSYTGGPPYEQYF.

This clonotype occurred a few times. The CDR3 is CASSLVRDHYEQYF. In DNA, the CDR3 is TGTGCCAGCAGCTTAGTGAGAGACCACTACGAGCAGTACTTC. The V gene is TRBV7-2, the J gene TRBJ2-7; D not resolved. The V and J ends lost 1 base and 3 bases respectively, with 10 bases between them. The CDR3 spans 14 residues. The germline gives CDR1 SGHTA, CDR2 FQGNSA. Complete variable domain (other parts from reference TRBV7-2 and TRBJ2-7): GAGVSQSPSNKVTEKGKDVELRCDPISGHTALYWYRQSLGQGLEFLIYFQGNSAPDKSGLPSDRFSAERTGGSVSTLTIQRTQQEDSAVYLCASSLVRDHYEQYFGPGTRLTVT.

The chain uses TRBV15 and TRBJ2-7, with D possibly TRBD2 on 6 matching bases. V was clipped by 0 bases and J by 5 bases, with 11 bases between them. Germline V gene lookup returns CDR1 LNHNV and CDR2 YYDKDF (reference sequence). The CDR3 covers 14 residues. CDR3 in DNA: TGTGCCACCAGCAGAGATCCGCGGGGCCACGAGCAGTACTTC. Protein: CATSRDPRGHEQYF.

The table lists this clonotype with many counts. This chain joins TRBV5-1 and TRBJ2-5; no definite D call. The germline CDR1 and CDR2 sequences are SGHRS and YFSETQ. V was clipped by 0 bases and J by 9 bases, with 6 bases between them. This CDR3 spans 11 amino acids. The CDR3 DNA sequence: TGCGCCAGCAGCTTGGATCGATCCCAGTACTTC. Translating it yields CASSLDRSQYF.

This clonotype appeared a few times. The chain links TRBV19 to TRBJ2-3, with 8 bases fitting TRBD2. This CDR3 is 15 amino acids long. CDR1 and CDR2 (germline): LNHDA, SQIVND (reference sequence). Unmatched junction bases numbered 9, after V lost 7 bases and J lost 3 bases. The CDR3, as DNA: TGTGCCAGTAAAATGAGCGGGGGTAGTACAGATACGCAGTATTTT. Residues: CASKMSGGSTDTQYF.

V is TRBV6-5 and J is TRBJ2-1; TRBD1 matches 11 bases. The junction had 8 bases not matched to a gene; V was cut back by 6 bases and J by 7 bases. Germline loops: CDR1 MNHEY, CDR2 SVGAGI. The CDR3 extends over 15 amino acids. CDR3 sequence reads: CASRGGQGVKNEQFF. In nucleotides, the CDR3 is TGTGCCAGCAGGGGGGGACAGGGGGTGAAGAATGAGCAGTTCTTC.

CDR3 nucleotide sequence: TGTGCCAGCATTCGAGAACTGGGTGCAGATACGCAGTATTTT. This encodes CASIRELGADTQYF. The rearrangement uses TRBV6-5 and TRBJ2-3; the D is unclear. This CDR3 comprises 14 residues. Trimming shortened V by 7 bases and J by 4 bases, and 15 bases separated the two germline ends. Germline V CDR1 and CDR2: MNHEY, SVGAGI.

This clonotype appeared a few times. The CDR3 region has the DNA TGTGCCAGCAGTTTAAAGGGGGTCTACGAGCAGTACGTC. It codes for CASSLKGVYEQYV. V and J are TRBV28 and TRBJ2-7; maybe TRBD1 (6 bases). CDR1 and CDR2 from the germline V gene are MDHEN and SYDVKM. This CDR3 has 13 residues. V lost 2 bases and J lost 3, with 8 bases in between.

The V call is TRBV9, the J call TRBJ2-3; possibly TRBD2 for D (5 bases). The germline V and J ends were trimmed by 2 bases and 2 bases, with 9 bases remaining between them. CDR3 length: 14 amino acids. Germline CDR1 and CDR2: SGDLS and YYNGEE. The CDR3 reads CASSVTGYTDTQYF. CDR3 sequence (DNA): TGTGCCAGCAGCGTTACGGGGTACACAGATACGCAGTATTTT.

The CDR3: CASSPLRTGEHEQYF. The CDR3 DNA follows: TGCGCCAGCAGCCCCCTCCGGACAGGGGAACACGAGCAGTACTTC. This chain connects TRBV4-1 to TRBJ2-7, with 9 bases that match TRBD1. With V trimmed by 4 bases and J by 5 bases, 9 bases remained unmatched. This CDR3 is 15 amino acids long. CDR1 is MGHRA, CDR2 YSYEKL, per germline.

This clonotype was observed a handful of times. The V call is TRBV11-1, the J call TRBJ2-7; 7 nucleotides agree with TRBD1. In germline, CDR1 is SGHAT, CDR2 FQDESV (reference sequence). This CDR3 has 16 residues. After removal of 1 base from V and 2 bases from J, the junction contained 8 bases not matched to a gene. The CDR3 sequence is CASSLETGAFPYEQYF. In DNA, the CDR3 is TGTGCCAGCAGCTTAGAAACAGGGGCCTTTCCCTACGAGCAGTACTTC.

A few counts support this clonotype. The chain employs TRBV14 and TRBJ2-7; D perhaps matches TRBD1 (6 bases). This CDR3 region has 14 residues. Germline V CDR1 and CDR2: SGHDN, FVKESK. Trimming stripped 3 bases from V and 3 bases from J, with 12 bases between. The CDR3 DNA sequence: TGTGCCAGCAGCCAGTCAGGGGCATTCTACGAGCAGTACGTC. Translation gives CASSQSGAFYEQYV.

The CDR3 is CASSLNENEQFF. The CDR3 bases are TGTGCCAGCAGTTTAAATGAGAATGAGCAGTTCTTC. The rearrangement links TRBV12-3 or TRBV12-4 to TRBJ2-1; D gene ambiguous. Trimming removed 2 bases at V and 7 bases at J, with 6 bases between. The CDR3 is made up of 12 amino acids.